This TCR beta chain was recovered during a study of sequential checkpoint blockade in melanoma. The overall study: First-line arms were nivolumab then ipilimumab, or the reverse, randomized 1:1.

Method: immunoSEQ multiplex PCR; TCRdb's copy keeps in-frame clones and lacks some. This repertoire shows 35,000 to 40,000 clones, 80% to 90% found once; its top ten account for 12%. This clone was counted a single time. Trimming pared 2 bases from V and 0 bases from J, leaving 17 bases between. This CDR3 has 17 residues. Germline values: CDR1 PRHDT, CDR2 FYEKMQ (reference sequence). The treatment was: randomized to nivolumab then ipilimumab (arm A) or the reverse (arm B). Sequenced here: CD8+ T cells sorted from blood (inferred from file names), sampled from a patient given nivolumab and ipilimumab in sequence. This clonotype was obtained from a human donor with melanoma. This chain uses TRBV13 with TRBJ2-7; a possible D gene is TRBD1 (6 bases). In DNA, the CDR3 is TGTGCCAGCAGCTTACCCAACCAGGGGCCCCTCTCCTACGAGCAGTACTTC. Protein sequence: CASSLPNQGPLSYEQYF.